The present entry profiles one T cell receptor beta chain with its context. The sample is drawn from a study of T-cell reconstitution after alpha-beta-depleted transplantation in children. Germline V lookup: CDR1 MNHNS, CDR2 SASEGT. This CDR3 is built from 15 residues. V was cut by 4 bases and J by 0 bases, with 10 bases left in between. The library targeted TCRbeta and was prepared with unique molecular identifiers. TCRdb re-derived calls from the PCR reads in MiXCR, one entry per CDR3 protein. The repertoire holds about 870,000 distinct CDR3 sequences, with about 16% as singletons. Material: PBMCs, mostly from graft donor cells, obtained 360 days after TCRalphabeta/CD19-depleted stem cell transplant. The TCR was taken from a male patient aged 5 to 17 who had a stem cell transplant for acute lymphoblastic leukemia, so the T cells may come from the graft donor. J is TRBJ1-5 and V is TRBV6-1, with D perhaps matching TRBD1 (5 bases). CDR3 loop: CASSGGINSNQPQHF. DNA for the CDR3: TGTGCCAGCAGTGGGGGGATTAATAGCAATCAGCCCCAGCATTTT.